The clone carrying this T cell receptor (beta chain) was recorded once. Its antigen is as yet unknown. These data belong to a study of cytomegalovirus exposure and HLA in healthy donors. Germline CDR1 and CDR2: SNHLY and FYNNEI. J gave up 2 bases and V 9 bases, and 10 bases lay outside the gene matches. This CDR3 has 14 amino acids. Findings and caveats of the study: Further analysis was carried out later, and it showed several of the most significant clusters appearing linked to common viral pathogens. By a later analysis, the bulk of CMV-associated TCR beta chains appeared HLA-restricted. Sequencing likely produced, as an artifact, a cluster of highly shared sequence variants.

The study ran its PCR with 60 Vbeta and 13 Jbeta primers. Profiling relied on immunoSEQ multiplex PCR, and the TCRdb table lists in-frame clones only, not all of them. The sample carries about 170,000 clones, roughly 80% recorded once. V and J are TRBV2 and TRBJ2-7; 7 nucleotides align to TRBD1. Sequencing was performed on PBMCs. The clonotype was recovered from a male donor in good health and CMV-seronegative. In DNA, the CDR3 is TGTGCCAGGAGCTTAGGTCAGGGGGCCTACGAGCAGTACTTC. Protein product: CARSLGQGAYEQYF. Full variable domain (outside the CDR3, taken from reference TRBV2 and TRBJ2-7): EPEVTQTPSHQVTQMGQEVILRCVPISNHLYFYWYRQILGQKVEFLVSFYNNEISEKSEIFDDQFSVERPDGSNFTLKIRSTKLEDSAMYFCARSLGQGAYEQYFGPGTRLTVT.